A single sample gave rise to the 16 T cell receptor beta chains below, sequenced in a study of T-cell memory formation after mild COVID-19. Each CDR3 protein gets one entry after TCRdb re-called the 5' RACE reads with MiXCR. Among about 210,000 distinct CDR3 sequences listed, about 11% were seen once. The specimen was PBMCs or a T cell subset sorted from them (not recorded which). These receptors were collected from a man aged 18-30 years who had mild COVID-19 (a few samples of this study predate the infection). Cell type and time point are not known.

The rearrangement uses TRBV10-3 and TRBJ1-2, with TRBD1 identical over 9 bases. J was trimmed by 3 bases and V by 8 bases; bases with no gene match: 4. This CDR3 spans 13 amino acids. Germline assignment: CDR1 ENHRY and CDR2 SYGVKD. CDR3 coding DNA: TGTGCCATCCGGGACAGGGATTACTATGGCTACACCTTC. Protein: CAIRDRDYYGYTF.

This clonotype came up a few times. The chain combines TRBV7-2 with TRBJ1-5, with D hard to call. The CDR3 consists of 13 residues. Germline V gene lookup returns CDR1 SGHTA and CDR2 FQGNSA. V shed 6 bases and J shed 4 bases, with 10 bases lying between them. The CDR3 nucleotides read TGTGCCAGCAGTTTCCAGGAGAATCAGCCCCAGCATTTT. It yields the protein CASSFQENQPQHF.

This clonotype has more than one count but fewer than ten. The rearrangement uses TRBV20-1 and TRBJ2-3; D remains unclear. The CDR3 totals 14 residues. Trimming took off 0 bases at V and 1 base at J, with 8 bases between the two ends. In germline, CDR1 is DFQATT, CDR2 SNEGSKA (reference sequence). The CDR3 loop reads CSARDSRGTDTQYF. As DNA, the CDR3 is TGCAGTGCTAGAGATAGCCGGGGCACAGATACGCAGTATTTT.

This clonotype was found many times. The rearrangement uses TRBV28 and TRBJ2-1; TRBD1 agrees at 8 bases. Germline-derived CDR1 and CDR2 are MDHEN and SYDVKM. This CDR3 region has 15 residues. Trimming took 2 bases from V and 10 from J; bases not matched to a gene: 10. CDR3 in DNA: TGTGCCAGCAGTTTAGGGGCAGGGGGCACGCGGGAGCAGTTCTTC. Amino acid sequence: CASSLGAGGTREQFF.

Only a few counts were recorded for this clonotype. This sequence joins TRBV20-1 and TRBJ1-5, with D possibly matching TRBD1 (6 bases). Germline V gene sequence: CDR1 DFQATT, CDR2 SNEGSKA (reference sequence). Deletions cut 0 bases from V and 6 bases from J, with 12 bases between. The CDR3 is made up of 14 amino acids. The CDR3 is CSARDWGGSQPQHF. In DNA form, the CDR3 reads TGCAGTGCTAGAGATTGGGGGGGCAGTCAGCCCCAGCATTTT.

The chain employs TRBV23-1 and TRBJ1-5; D is unresolved. TRBV23-1 counts as an open reading frame of uncertain function. This CDR3 is 18 amino acids long. The V end was cut by 7 bases, the J end by 0 bases, with 22 bases between. CDR3 sequence reads: CASKKSAGMQNSNQPQHF. CDR3 nucleotide sequence: TGCGCCAGCAAGAAATCTGCCGGGATGCAGAATAGCAATCAGCCCCAGCATTTT.

This clonotype was recorded at least ten times. The chain joins TRBV20-1 to TRBJ1-5; D is unresolved. Trimming took off 4 bases at V and 2 bases at J, with 6 bases between the two ends. CDR1 and CDR2 (germline): DFQATT, SNEGSKA (reference sequence). The CDR3 consists of 12 residues. The DNA for the CDR3 is TGCAGTGCTATGCTGGGCAATCAGCCCCAGCATTTT. It yields the protein CSAMLGNQPQHF.

This chain connects TRBV4-3 to TRBJ1-3; no clear D. This CDR3 spans 15 amino acids. V was trimmed by 1 base and J by 4 bases, leaving 11 bases between them. From germline, CDR1 is LGHNA and CDR2 YSLEER. The CDR3 nucleotides are TGCGCCAGCAGCCAAGTTGAGGCTAAGGGAAACACCATATATTTT. Encoded protein: CASSQVEAKGNTIYF.

This clonotype was observed a few times. The chain joins TRBV20-1 to TRBJ2-5; D ambiguous. V was shortened by 0 bases and J by 1 base, with 9 bases between the two germline ends. Per germline, CDR1 DFQATT and CDR2 SNEGSKA (reference sequence). The CDR3 extends over 14 amino acids. Written as DNA, the CDR3 is TGCAGTGCTAGAGATCTGGCTACCCAAGAGACCCAGTACTTC. Protein: CSARDLATQETQYF.

There are a few counts of this clonotype. The chain joins TRBV3-1 to TRBJ2-5, with no clear D. V was shortened by 1 base and J by 2 bases, with 11 bases between the two germline ends. The CDR3 runs to 15 residues. Per the germline V gene, CDR1 is LGHDT and CDR2 is YNNKEL (reference sequence). CDR3 nucleotide sequence: TGTGCCAGCAGCCAAGTCCTCGGCAGACAAGAGACCCAGTACTTC. Its protein product is CASSQVLGRQETQYF.

A remark on this clonotype: Mismatch with germline at one junction end may stem from a read error. The genes are TRBV11-1 and TRBJ2-1; D is uncertain. Germline V lookup: CDR1 SGHAT, CDR2 FQDESV (reference sequence). CDR3 length: 14 residues. CDR3 coding DNA: TGCGCCAGCACCATCGACACCTCCTACAATGAGCAGTTCTTC. Translation gives CASTIDTSYNEQFF.

This chain connects TRBV4-3 to TRBJ2-3; TRBD2 matches 8 bases. CDR1 is LGHNA and CDR2 is YSLEER in the germline V gene. The junction had 10 bases not matched to a gene; V was cut back by 0 bases and J by 2 bases. CDR3 length: 18 residues. CDR3 in amino acids: CASSQDPLAGPPTDTQYF. CDR3 DNA: TGCGCCAGCAGCCAAGATCCCCTAGCGGGCCCCCCCACAGATACGCAGTATTTT.

The sample holds many counts of this clonotype. The chain has TRBV7-3 and TRBJ2-5; D perhaps matches TRBD1 (7 bases). Trimming shortened V by 6 bases and J by 5 bases, and 13 bases separated the two germline ends. Germline V lookup: CDR1 SGHTA, CDR2 FQGTGA. The CDR3 has 13 residues. CDR3 protein: CASSLQGRETQYF. CDR3 in DNA: TGTGCCAGCAGTTTACAGGGGAGGGAGACCCAGTACTTC.

A few counts support this clonotype. V gene TRBV9 combines with J gene TRBJ2-1; a weak D match, TRBD1 (6 bases). CDR1 and CDR2 (germline): SGDLS, YYNGEE. This CDR3 spans 14 amino acids. Deletions cut 3 bases from V and 5 bases from J, with 12 bases between. In DNA form, the CDR3 reads TGTGCCAGCAGCGGGACAGTAAACAACAATGAGCAGTTCTTC. Translation: CASSGTVNNNEQFF. The variable domain in full, completed from reference TRBV9 and TRBJ2-1, reads DSGVTQTPKHLITATGQRVTLRCSPRSGDLSVYWYQQSLDQGLQFLIQYYNGEERAKGNILERFSAQQFPDLHSELNLSSLELGDSALYFCASSGTVNNNEQFFGPGTRLTVL.

This clonotype was seen a few times. This chain uses TRBV6-6 with TRBJ2-5; perhaps TRBD1 as D (6 bases). This CDR3 is built from 12 residues. The V and J ends lost 7 bases and 4 bases respectively, with 10 bases between them. The germline V gene encodes CDR1 MNHNY and CDR2 SVGAGI (reference sequence). The CDR3 DNA is TGTGCCAGCATCGGGACATCAGAGACCCAGTACTTC. This encodes CASIGTSETQYF.

The chain is built from TRBV4-1 and TRBJ2-1; D not certain. Germline assignment: CDR1 MGHRA and CDR2 YSYEKL. V gave up 1 base and J gave up 8 bases, with 9 bases separating them. The CDR3 loop spans 13 amino acids. CDR3 loop: CASSQAYGDEQFF. CDR3 DNA sequence: TGCGCCAGCAGCCAAGCTTACGGCGATGAGCAGTTCTTC.